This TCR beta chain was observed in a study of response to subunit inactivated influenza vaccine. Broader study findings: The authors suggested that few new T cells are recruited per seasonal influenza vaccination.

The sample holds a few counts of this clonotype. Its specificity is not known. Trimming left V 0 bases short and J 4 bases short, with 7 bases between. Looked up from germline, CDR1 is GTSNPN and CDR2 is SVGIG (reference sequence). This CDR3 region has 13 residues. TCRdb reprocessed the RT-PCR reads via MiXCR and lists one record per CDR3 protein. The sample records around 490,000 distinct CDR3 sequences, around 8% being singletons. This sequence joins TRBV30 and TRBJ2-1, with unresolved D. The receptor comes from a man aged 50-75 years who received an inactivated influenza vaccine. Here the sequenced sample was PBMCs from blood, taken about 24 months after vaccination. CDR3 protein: CAWSVWGYNEQFF. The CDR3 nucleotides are TGTGCCTGGAGTGTTTGGGGTTACAATGAGCAGTTCTTC.